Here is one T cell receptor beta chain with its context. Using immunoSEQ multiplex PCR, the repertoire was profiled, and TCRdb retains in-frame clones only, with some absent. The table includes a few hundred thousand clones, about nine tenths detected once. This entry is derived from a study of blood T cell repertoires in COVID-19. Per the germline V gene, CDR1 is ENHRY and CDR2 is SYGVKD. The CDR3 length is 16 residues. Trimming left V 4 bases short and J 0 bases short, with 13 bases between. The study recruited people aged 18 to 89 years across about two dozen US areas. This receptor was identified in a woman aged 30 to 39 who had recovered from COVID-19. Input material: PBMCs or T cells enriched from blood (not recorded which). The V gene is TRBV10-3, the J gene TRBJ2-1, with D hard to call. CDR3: CAISGRYSRSYNEQFF. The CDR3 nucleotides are TGTGCCATCAGTGGCCGGTATAGCCGCTCCTACAATGAGCAGTTCTTC.